This T cell receptor beta chain is from a study of blood T cell repertoires in COVID-19. Overall study context: Collection of acute and convalescent COVID-19 samples took place in the United States, Italy and Spain. From T cells, B-cell-depleted T cells, or PBMCs came the material, which was cDNA or gDNA.

The CDR3 runs to 16 residues. Germline CDR1 reads LNHDA; CDR2 reads SQIVND (reference sequence). V trimming: 3 bases; J trimming: 5 bases; junction bases outside the gene matches: 8. This clone was detected only once. Original analysis: Using reference gene primer amplification, nucleated cell counts were estimated. Generated by immunoSEQ multiplex PCR, the TCRdb table keeps only in-frame clones and is missing some. V, J and clone size reflect that table, while D and trimming were determined from the DNA. The sample yields around 130,000 clones, about 85% seen once. This clonotype originated in a man aged 40-55 years with active or convalescent COVID-19. The chain employs TRBV19 and TRBJ2-1; TRBD1 matches 9 bases. Sequences were obtained from peripheral blood. The CDR3 sequence is CASSMLGTGLNNEQFF. DNA for the CDR3: TGTGCCAGTAGTATGCTCGGGACAGGGTTAAACAATGAGCAGTTCTTC. Supplemented by reference TRBV19 and TRBJ2-1, the full variable domain reads DGGITQSPKYLFRKEGQNVTLSCEQNLNHDAMYWYRQDPGQGLRLIYYSQIVNDFQKGDIAEGYSVSREKKESFPLTVTSAQKNPTAFYLCASSMLGTGLNNEQFFGPGTRLTVL.